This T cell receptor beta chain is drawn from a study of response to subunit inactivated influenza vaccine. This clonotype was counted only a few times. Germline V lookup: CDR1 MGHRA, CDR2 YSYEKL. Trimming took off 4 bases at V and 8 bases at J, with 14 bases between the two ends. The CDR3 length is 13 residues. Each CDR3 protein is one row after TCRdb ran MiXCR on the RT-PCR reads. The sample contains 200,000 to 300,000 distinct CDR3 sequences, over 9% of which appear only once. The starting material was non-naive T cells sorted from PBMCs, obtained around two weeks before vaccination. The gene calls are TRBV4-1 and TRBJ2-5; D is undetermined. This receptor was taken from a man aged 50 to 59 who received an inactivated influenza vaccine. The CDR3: CASSLVVKETQYF. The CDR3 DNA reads TGCGCCAGCAGCCTGGTGGTGAAGGAAACCCAGTACTTC.